These 27 T cell receptor beta chains came from one sample sequenced in a study of cytomegalovirus exposure and HLA in healthy donors. PCR employed 60 Vbeta and 13 Jbeta primers. The assay was immunoSEQ multiplex PCR, and TCRdb's table has in-frame clones only and misses some. This table holds 150,000 to 200,000 clones, 80% found once. The source material was PBMCs. The receptor source for this set is a man aged 25 to 45 in good health and CMV-seropositive.

The chain employs TRBV5-1 and TRBJ2-5, with 9 bases that match TRBD2. The trim removed 0 bases at V and 4 bases at J, leaving 16 bases unmatched. This CDR3 is built from 19 residues. CDR1 is SGHRS and CDR2 is YFSETQ in the germline V gene. DNA of the CDR3: TGCGCCAGCAGCTTGGGTGTGATAGCGGGAGATCGGGTCCGAGAGACCCAGTACTTC. Encoded protein: CASSLGVIAGDRVRETQYF.

J is TRBJ2-6 and V is TRBV27; 8 nucleotides line up with TRBD2. Germline V CDR1 and CDR2: MNHEY, SMNVEV (reference sequence). The CDR3 sequence is 18 residues long. V lost 4 bases to trimming and J lost 4 bases; unmatched junction nucleotides: 12. In nucleotides, the CDR3 is TGTGCCAGCAGTTCCCCGGGGGGGAGGATGACAGGGGCCAACGTCCTGACTTTC. This encodes CASSSPGGRMTGANVLTF.

The chain couples TRBV12-1 to TRBJ2-3; the table's TRBD2 call for D was not verified on the DNA. TRBV12-1 is an annotated pseudogene. The CDR3 runs 14 residues. This chain's CDR3 is CARDIAGDRDTQYF. The CDR3 DNA reads TGTGCCAGAGATATAGCGGGAGATCGAGATACGCAGTATTTT.

The chain joins TRBV4-1 to TRBJ2-7, with TRBD2 as a possible D gene (5 bases). Trimming shortened V by 0 bases and J by 2 bases, and 11 bases separated the two germline ends. Looked up from germline, CDR1 is MGHRA and CDR2 is YSYEKL. The CDR3 runs to 15 residues. The CDR3 DNA is TGCGCCAGCAGCCAAGAAGGAGGTGGAACCTACGAGCAGTACTTC. This codes for CASSQEGGGTYEQYF.

The V and J genes are TRBV16 and TRBJ1-2; TRBD1 matches at 8 bases. Germline trimming cut 2 bases from V and 5 bases from J; bases unmatched to any gene: 10. The CDR3 totals 16 residues. The germline V gene has CDR1 KGHSY and CDR2 FQNENV. The DNA for the CDR3 is TGTGCCAGCAGCCAAAACTATTGGGACAGGCGGTATGGCTACACCTTC. This translates into CASSQNYWDRRYGYTF. The full variable domain, with the rest looked up from reference TRBV16 and TRBJ1-2, is GEEVAQTPKHLVRGEGQKAKLYCAPIKGHSYVFWYQQVLKNEFKFLISFQNENVFDETGMPKERFSAKCLPNSPCSLEIQATKLEDSAVYFCASSQNYWDRRYGYTFGSGTRLTVV.

The count of this clone is one. The V gene is TRBV19, the J gene TRBJ1-2; D is unclear. Trimming stripped 3 bases from V and 5 bases from J, with 10 bases between. Germline-derived CDR1 and CDR2 are LNHDA and SQIVND (reference sequence). The CDR3 is 13 residues long. The CDR3 nucleotides read TGTGCCAGTAGTATGGGCAAAGTTTATGGCTACACCTTC. This sequence encodes CASSMGKVYGYTF. Together with reference TRBV19 and TRBJ1-2, the CDR3 gives the full variable domain: DGGITQSPKYLFRKEGQNVTLSCEQNLNHDAMYWYRQDPGQGLRLIYYSQIVNDFQKGDIAEGYSVSREKKESFPLTVTSAQKNPTAFYLCASSMGKVYGYTFGSGTRLTVV.

This chain connects TRBV5-1 to TRBJ1-1; D gene unclear. Per the germline V gene, CDR1 is SGHRS and CDR2 is YFSETQ. The ends were cut back, 4 bases at V and 2 bases at J, with 12 bases in the middle. CDR3 length: 14 amino acids. The CDR3 coding sequence is TGCGCCAGCAGCCCCCTCGGTCCCAACACTGAAGCTTTCTTT. This encodes CASSPLGPNTEAFF. Together with reference TRBV5-1 and TRBJ1-1, the CDR3 gives the full variable domain: KAGVTQTPRYLIKTRGQQVTLSCSPISGHRSVSWYQQTPGQGLQFLFEYFSETQRNKGNFPGRFSGRQFSNSRSEMNVSTLELGDSALYLCASSPLGPNTEAFFGQGTRLTVV.

This chain uses TRBV6-1 with TRBJ2-3, with 9 bases aligning to TRBD1. CDR3 length equals 16 residues. The trim removed 4 bases at V and 1 base at J, leaving 6 bases unmatched. The germline CDR1 and CDR2 sequences are MNHNS and SASEGT. CDR3 loop: CASSAWTGAGTDTQYF. Here the CDR3 DNA reads TGTGCCAGCAGTGCCTGGACAGGGGCCGGCACAGATACGCAGTATTTT.

V and J are TRBV5-1 and TRBJ2-1; TRBD2 aligns across 8 bases. This CDR3 contains 14 residues. The J segment lost 6 bases and the V segment lost 4 bases, leaving 6 bases of the junction unmatched. Germline CDR1 reads SGHRS; CDR2 reads YFSETQ. CDR3 residues: CASSPPGGVNEQFF. For the CDR3, the DNA is TGCGCCAGCAGCCCCCCGGGAGGGGTCAATGAGCAGTTCTTC. The full variable domain, with the rest looked up from reference TRBV5-1 and TRBJ2-1, is KAGVTQTPRYLIKTRGQQVTLSCSPISGHRSVSWYQQTPGQGLQFLFEYFSETQRNKGNFPGRFSGRQFSNSRSEMNVSTLELGDSALYLCASSPPGGVNEQFFGPGTRLTVL.

The V call is TRBV20-1, the J call TRBJ2-5, with 7 bases that match TRBD2. CDR3 size: 10 residues. V was pared by 6 bases and J by 11 bases, with 6 bases of the junction left unmatched. Germline CDR1 DFQATT, CDR2 SNEGSKA (reference sequence). The DNA for the CDR3 is TGCAGTGCACACCCGGGGGGTCAGTACTTC. The encoded protein is CSAHPGGQYF.

V is TRBV4-2 and J is TRBJ2-5, with D hard to call. The V end lost 0 bases, the J end lost 2 bases, and 10 bases lay between the germline ends. The germline CDR1 and CDR2 sequences are LGHNA and YNFKEQ. There are 15 residues in the CDR3. CDR3 nucleotides: TGTGCCAGCAGCCAAGAGAGACACGCTCAAGAGACCCAGTACTTC. It yields the protein CASSQERHAQETQYF.

This clone was counted a few times. The rearrangement links TRBV7-3 to TRBJ2-7; 8 positions agree with TRBD2. The V segment lost 5 bases and the J segment 4 bases; nucleotides outside the gene matches: 7. There are 14 residues in the CDR3. From germline, CDR1 is SGHTA and CDR2 FQGTGA. The CDR3 DNA follows: TGTGCCAGCAGCCCGACGGGGGGGAGTTACGAGCAGTACTTC. It codes for CASSPTGGSYEQYF. Drawing the rest from reference TRBV7-3 and TRBJ2-7, the complete variable domain is GAGVSQTPSNKVTEKGKYVELRCDPISGHTALYWYRQSLGQGPEFLIYFQGTGAADDSGLPNDRFFAVRPEGSVSTLKIQRTERGDSAVYLCASSPTGGSYEQYFGPGTRLTVT.

The rearrangement uses TRBV7-6 and TRBJ1-2, with TRBD1 as a possible D gene (6 bases). This CDR3 is 13 amino acids long. CDR1 SGHVS and CDR2 FNYEAQ come from the germline V gene. Trimming shortened V by 1 base and J by 7 bases, and 10 bases separated the two germline ends. The CDR3 DNA is TGTGCCAGCAGCTTAGATGCGGGGGCTGGCTACACCTTC. This codes for CASSLDAGAGYTF.

V gene TRBV4-1 combines with J gene TRBJ2-5; D remains ambiguous. From germline, CDR1 is MGHRA and CDR2 YSYEKL. The CDR3 sequence is 15 residues long. The V and J ends lost 0 bases and 2 bases respectively, with 10 bases between them. CDR3 DNA sequence: TGCGCCAGCAGCCAAGAGGGCAACGTACAAGAGACCCAGTACTTC. The encoded protein is CASSQEGNVQETQYF.

In nucleotides, the CDR3 is TGTGCCAGCAGTTACGGGGGTAGGGGGGAGCTGTTTTTT. Residues: CASSYGGRGELFF. This chain connects TRBV2 to TRBJ2-2, with D possibly TRBD2 on 6 matching bases. The CDR3 spans 13 residues. Trimming left V 5 bases short and J 8 bases short, with 12 bases between. Germline lookup yields CDR1 SNHLY and CDR2 FYNNEI.

The rearrangement uses TRBV11-2 and TRBJ2-3, with D possibly being TRBD1 (7 bases). Germline CDR1 SGHAT, CDR2 FQNNGV. The CDR3 covers 18 residues. V was clipped by 3 bases and J by 0 bases, with 19 bases between them. CDR3 region: CASSFGRGRTGSTDTQYF. In nucleotides, the CDR3 is TGTGCCAGCAGCTTCGGTCGGGGGAGGACAGGAAGCACAGATACGCAGTATTTT.

The chain carries TRBV28 and TRBJ2-7; 13 bases agree with TRBD2. The V gene end was trimmed by 6 bases and the J gene end by 2 bases; junction bases not matched to a gene: 10. Germline assignment: CDR1 MDHEN and CDR2 SYDVKM. The CDR3 is 17 amino acids. For the CDR3, the DNA is TGTGCCAGCAGACGAACTAGCGGGAGGGCCTTCACCTACGAGCAGTACTTC. Translating gives CASRRTSGRAFTYEQYF. Variable domain in full (rest from reference TRBV28 and TRBJ2-7): DVKVTQSSRYLVKRTGEKVFLECVQDMDHENMFWYRQDPGLGLRLIYFSYDVKMKEKGDIPEGYSVSREKKERFSLILESASTNQTSMYLCASRRTSGRAFTYEQYFGPGTRLTVT.

V is TRBV7-6 and J is TRBJ1-4; 10 positions match TRBD1. Trimming cost V 5 bases and J 8 bases; bases outside gene matches: 8. Germline CDR1 and CDR2: SGHVS and FNYEAQ. This CDR3 has 15 residues. This CDR3 is CASSSGTGVAEKLFF. DNA of the CDR3: TGTGCCAGCAGCAGCGGGACAGGGGTGGCGGAAAAACTGTTTTTT. Variable domain in full (rest from reference TRBV7-6 and TRBJ1-4): GAGVSQSPRYKVTKRGQDVALRCDPISGHVSLYWYRQALGQGPEFLTYFNYEAQQDKSGLPNDRFSAERPEGSISTLTIQRTEQRDSAMYRCASSSGTGVAEKLFFGSGTQLSVL.

Here the CDR3 reads CASRLAGDTDTQYF. Written as DNA, the CDR3 is TGTGCCTCCCGACTAGCGGGAGACACAGATACGCAGTATTTT. This chain joins TRBV6-1 and TRBJ2-3; the match to TRBD2 covers 12 bases. With V trimmed by 11 bases and J by 2 bases, 5 bases remained unmatched. This CDR3 is 14 amino acids long. Germline loops: CDR1 MNHNS, CDR2 SASEGT.

V usage is TRBV7-9 and J usage is TRBJ1-1; D is perhaps TRBD1 (5 bases). Deletions cut 5 bases from V and 4 bases from J, with 11 bases between. Germline V CDR1 and CDR2: SEHNR, FQNEAQ (reference sequence). The CDR3 spans 13 residues. Here the CDR3 reads CASSLGGGTEAFF. CDR3 DNA sequence: TGTGCCAGCAGCCTCGGGGGTGGCACTGAAGCTTTCTTT.

The V and J genes are TRBV5-6 and TRBJ1-3; D is uncertain. Trimming left V 0 bases short and J 4 bases short, with 11 bases between. Looked up from germline, CDR1 is SGHDT and CDR2 is YYEEEE. The CDR3 loop spans 15 amino acids. CDR3 in DNA: TGTGCCAGCAGCTTGGAACAGTGGGCCGGAAACACCATATATTTT. As protein: CASSLEQWAGNTIYF. Variable domain in full (rest from reference TRBV5-6 and TRBJ1-3): DAGVTQSPTHLIKTRGQQVTLRCSPKSGHDTVSWYQQALGQGPQFIFQYYEEEERQRGNFPDRFSGHQFPNYSSELNVNALLLGDSALYLCASSLEQWAGNTIYFGEGSWLTVV.

The chain recombines TRBV11-3 with TRBJ2-5; weak D call: TRBD2 (7 bases). In germline, CDR1 is SGHNT, CDR2 YENEEA. Between the trimmed V and J ends, which lost 5 bases and 4 bases, there was a span of 26 bases. The CDR3 is made up of 18 amino acids. The DNA for the CDR3 is TGTGCCAGCAGCGGAGCCGGGGGAGGCGGGGGCGGGATAGAGACCCAGTACTTC. It encodes CASSGAGGGGGGIETQYF.

V and J are TRBV6-5 and TRBJ1-1, with D hard to call. CDR3 length: 11 amino acids. Trimming removed 3 bases at V and 5 bases at J, with 4 bases between. CDR1 and CDR2 (germline): MNHEY, SVGAGI. The CDR3 region is CASSYYTEAFF. CDR3 coding DNA: TGTGCCAGCAGTTATTATACTGAAGCTTTCTTT.

V is TRBV30 and J is TRBJ2-1; 8 bases agree with TRBD1. Trimming cost V 4 bases and J 9 bases; bases outside gene matches: 2. CDR1 GTSNPN and CDR2 SVGIG come from the germline V gene (reference sequence). The CDR3 has 11 residues. CDR3: CAWTTGGEQFF. CDR3 nucleotide sequence: TGTGCCTGGACCACAGGGGGTGAGCAGTTCTTC.

This rearrangement joins TRBV7-2 to TRBJ2-3, with TRBD2 matching 13 bases. J lost 1 base, V lost 6 bases, and 10 bases had no gene match. CDR3 length: 18 residues. The germline V gene has CDR1 SGHTA and CDR2 FQGNSA. The CDR3 coding sequence is TGTGCCAGCAGACCCACTAGCGGGGGGGCCGGTGGCACAGATACGCAGTATTTT. It yields the protein CASRPTSGGAGGTDTQYF.

This rearrangement joins TRBV7-9 to TRBJ2-2; tentative D call: TRBD1 (6 bases). The ends were cut back, 3 bases at V and 5 bases at J, with 16 bases in the middle. The CDR3 is 16 amino acids. Germline V lookup: CDR1 SEHNR, CDR2 FQNEAQ (reference sequence). Here the CDR3 reads CASSLGQGRTTGELFF. The CDR3 nucleotides are TGTGCCAGCAGCTTGGGGCAGGGGAGAACTACCGGGGAGCTGTTTTTT.

The CDR3 region has the DNA TGTGCCAGCAGCTCCAGACAGAGCTCTGGAAACACCATATATTTT. Its translation is CASSSRQSSGNTIYF. The chain employs TRBV9 and TRBJ1-3; possibly TRBD1 for D (5 bases). This CDR3 is built from 15 residues. CDR1 and CDR2 (germline): SGDLS, YYNGEE. The V and J ends lost 4 bases and 0 bases respectively, with 11 bases between them.